This TCR beta chain was retrieved from a study of blood T cell repertoires in COVID-19. The table lists this clone with a count of one. The protocol was immunoSEQ multiplex PCR, while the TCRdb copy is restricted to in-frame clones and leaves out a portion. The sample has about 180,000 clones, 70% to 80% seen once. Germline-derived CDR1 and CDR2 are SGHDN and FVKESK. V lost 6 bases and J 3 bases, leaving 12 bases between the germline ends. The CDR3 contains 13 residues. The V gene is TRBV14, the J gene TRBJ2-7, with D tentatively TRBD2 (6 bases). The origin of this receptor is a woman in her forties or fifties who had recovered from COVID-19. The sample was PBMCs or T cells enriched from blood (not recorded which). CDR3 region: CASSYSGGYEQYF. The CDR3 DNA follows: TGTGCCAGCAGTTATAGCGGAGGCTACGAGCAGTACTTC.